The clone carrying this T cell receptor beta chain came up once. Its antigen is currently unknown. Between the trimmed V and J ends, which lost 2 bases and 5 bases, there was a span of 11 bases. The CDR3 is made up of 14 amino acids. Germline V gene lookup returns CDR1 MNHEY and CDR2 SMNVEV (reference sequence). These data are taken from a study of cytomegalovirus exposure and HLA in healthy donors. Study overall: A subsequent analysis stated that the 120 or so validation repertoires were run on the same platform as the roughly 710 first-cohort repertoires. Overall study results and limits: The authors enumerated roughly 180 TCR beta chains as linked to cytomegalovirus.

Assay: immunoSEQ multiplex PCR; the TCRdb copy retains only in-frame clones and omits some. The sample holds over 85,000 clones, around 90% seen once. This chain uses TRBV27 with TRBJ2-3, with D maybe TRBD1 (5 bases). The sample taken for sequencing was PBMCs. The source of this sequence is a woman aged 18-30 years in good health and CMV-seronegative. As DNA, the CDR3 is TGTGCCAGCAGTTTAATTGGGGCAGGAGATACGCAGTATTTT. The encoded protein is CASSLIGAGDTQYF.